This T cell receptor beta chain was captured by sequencing in a study of vaccination and CD4 T cells after COVID-19. Turning to the study itself: Overlapping spike peptides from SARS-CoV-2, HCoV-NL63, HCoV-OC43 and HCoV-229E served to stimulate the cells.

The sample's treatment: roughly 10-day PBMC culture with coronavirus spike peptide pools or control peptides (ViraFEST assay). Sequencing of DNA taken from cultured CD4+ T cells relied on the Oncomine TCR Beta short-read assay. MiXCR, applied by TCRdb to the PCR reads, yields one record per CDR3 protein. The table has around 18,000 distinct CDR3 sequences, less than 60% seen once. This CDR3 is built from 13 residues. J lost 3 bases, V lost 4 bases, and 3 bases had no gene match. The germline gives CDR1 DFQATT, CDR2 SNEGSKA (reference sequence). This clonotype occurred a few times. Its antigen remains unknown.

Material for sequencing was CD4+ T cells from blood, cultured in vitro. The rearrangement joins TRBV20-1 to TRBJ1-5, with 7 bases fitting TRBD1. The TCR was taken from a human donor who had recovered from COVID-19. This CDR3 reads CSAKGTVNQPQHF. The CDR3 DNA sequence: TGCAGTGCTAAAGGGACAGTCAATCAGCCCCAGCATTTT.